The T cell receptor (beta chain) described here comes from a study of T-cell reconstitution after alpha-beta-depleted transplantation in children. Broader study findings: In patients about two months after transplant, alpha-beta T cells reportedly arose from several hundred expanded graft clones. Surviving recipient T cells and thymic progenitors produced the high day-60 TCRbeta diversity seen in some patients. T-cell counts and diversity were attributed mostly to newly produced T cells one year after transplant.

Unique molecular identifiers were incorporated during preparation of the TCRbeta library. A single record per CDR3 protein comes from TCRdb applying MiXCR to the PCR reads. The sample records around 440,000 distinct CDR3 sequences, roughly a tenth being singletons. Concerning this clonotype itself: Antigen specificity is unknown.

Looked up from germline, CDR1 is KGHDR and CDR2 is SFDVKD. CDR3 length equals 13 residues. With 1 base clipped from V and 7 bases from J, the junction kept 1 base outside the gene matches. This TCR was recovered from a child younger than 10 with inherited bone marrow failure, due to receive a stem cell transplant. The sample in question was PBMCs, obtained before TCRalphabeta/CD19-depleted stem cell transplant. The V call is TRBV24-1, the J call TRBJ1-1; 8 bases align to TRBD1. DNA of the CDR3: TGTGCCACCAGTGATTTCGGACAGGGTGAAGCTTTCTTT. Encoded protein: CATSDFGQGEAFF.